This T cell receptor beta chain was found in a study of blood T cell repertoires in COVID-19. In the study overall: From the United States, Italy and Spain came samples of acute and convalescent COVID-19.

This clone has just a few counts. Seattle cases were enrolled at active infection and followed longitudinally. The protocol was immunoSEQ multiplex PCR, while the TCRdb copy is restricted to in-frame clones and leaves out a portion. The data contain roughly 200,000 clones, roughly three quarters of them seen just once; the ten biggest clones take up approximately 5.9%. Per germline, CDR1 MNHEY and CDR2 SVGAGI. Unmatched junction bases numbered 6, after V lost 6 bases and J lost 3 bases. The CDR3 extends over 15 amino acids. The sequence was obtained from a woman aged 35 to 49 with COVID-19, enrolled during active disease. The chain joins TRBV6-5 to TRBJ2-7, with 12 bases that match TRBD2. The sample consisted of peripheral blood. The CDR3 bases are TGTGCCAGCAGGCGACTAGCGGGAGTACGCTACGAGCAGTACTTC. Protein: CASRRLAGVRYEQYF.